The entry below describes one T cell receptor (beta chain). The entry originates in a study of control samples from healthy donors and cancer patients. The protocol was immunoSEQ multiplex PCR, while the TCRdb copy is restricted to in-frame clones and leaves out a portion. The sample comprises 160,000 or so clones, around 96% of which are singletons, and approximately 0.93% rests with the top ten. In germline, CDR1 is PRHDT, CDR2 FYEKMQ (reference sequence). This CDR3 has 13 amino acids. V lost 2 bases, J lost 0 bases, and 4 bases lay in between. This chain links TRBV13 with TRBJ1-1; D remains ambiguous. The source is a woman in her twenties or thirties in good health. Sample: blood. The CDR3 nucleotides are TGTGCCAGCAGCTTAAAAATGAACACTGAAGCTTTCTTT. Translated, it gives CASSLKMNTEAFF.